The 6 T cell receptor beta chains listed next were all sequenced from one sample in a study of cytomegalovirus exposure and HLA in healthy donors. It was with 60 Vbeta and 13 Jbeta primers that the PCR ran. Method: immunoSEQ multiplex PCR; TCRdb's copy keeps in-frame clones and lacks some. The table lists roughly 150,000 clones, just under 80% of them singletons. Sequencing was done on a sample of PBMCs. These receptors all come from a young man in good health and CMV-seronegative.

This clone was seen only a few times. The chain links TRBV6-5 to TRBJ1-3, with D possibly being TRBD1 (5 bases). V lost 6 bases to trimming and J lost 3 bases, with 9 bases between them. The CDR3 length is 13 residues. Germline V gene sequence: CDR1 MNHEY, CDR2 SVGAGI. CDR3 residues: CASSPGLGNTIYF. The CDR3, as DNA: TGTGCCAGCAGCCCGGGACTTGGAAACACCATATATTTT.

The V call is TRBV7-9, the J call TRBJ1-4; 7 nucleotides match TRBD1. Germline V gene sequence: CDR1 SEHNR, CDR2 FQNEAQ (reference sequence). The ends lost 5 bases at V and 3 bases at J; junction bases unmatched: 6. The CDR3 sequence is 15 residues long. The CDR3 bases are TGTGCCAGCAGCGATGACAGGGTTGCTAATGAAAAACTGTTTTTT. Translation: CASSDDRVANEKLFF.

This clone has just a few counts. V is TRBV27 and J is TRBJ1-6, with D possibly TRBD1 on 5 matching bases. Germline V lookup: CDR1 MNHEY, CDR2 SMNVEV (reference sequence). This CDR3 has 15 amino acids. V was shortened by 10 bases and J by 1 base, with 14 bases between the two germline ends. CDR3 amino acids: CATRSGGSYNSPLHF. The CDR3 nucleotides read TGTGCCACCCGTTCCGGGGGATCCTATAATTCACCCCTCCACTTT.

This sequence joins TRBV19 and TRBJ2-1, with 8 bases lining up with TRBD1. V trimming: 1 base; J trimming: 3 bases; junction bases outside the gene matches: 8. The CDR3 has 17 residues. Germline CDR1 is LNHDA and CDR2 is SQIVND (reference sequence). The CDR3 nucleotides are TGTGCCAGTAGTATAGTGTCAGGGGGCGCCAACTACAATGAGCAGTTCTTC. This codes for CASSIVSGGANYNEQFF.

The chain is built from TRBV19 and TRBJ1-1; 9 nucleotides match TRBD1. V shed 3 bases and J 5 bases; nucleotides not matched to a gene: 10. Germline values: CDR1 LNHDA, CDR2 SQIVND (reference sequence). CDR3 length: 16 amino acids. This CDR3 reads CASSIRDRVADTEAFF. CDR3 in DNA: TGTGCCAGTAGTATCCGGGACAGGGTAGCGGATACTGAAGCTTTCTTT.

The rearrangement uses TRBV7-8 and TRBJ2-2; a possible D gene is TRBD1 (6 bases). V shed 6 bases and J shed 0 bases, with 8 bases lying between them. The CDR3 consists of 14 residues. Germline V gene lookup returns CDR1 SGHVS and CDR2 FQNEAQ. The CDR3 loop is CASSQGSNTGELFF. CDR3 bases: TGTGCCAGCAGTCAGGGGTCGAACACCGGGGAGCTGTTTTTT.